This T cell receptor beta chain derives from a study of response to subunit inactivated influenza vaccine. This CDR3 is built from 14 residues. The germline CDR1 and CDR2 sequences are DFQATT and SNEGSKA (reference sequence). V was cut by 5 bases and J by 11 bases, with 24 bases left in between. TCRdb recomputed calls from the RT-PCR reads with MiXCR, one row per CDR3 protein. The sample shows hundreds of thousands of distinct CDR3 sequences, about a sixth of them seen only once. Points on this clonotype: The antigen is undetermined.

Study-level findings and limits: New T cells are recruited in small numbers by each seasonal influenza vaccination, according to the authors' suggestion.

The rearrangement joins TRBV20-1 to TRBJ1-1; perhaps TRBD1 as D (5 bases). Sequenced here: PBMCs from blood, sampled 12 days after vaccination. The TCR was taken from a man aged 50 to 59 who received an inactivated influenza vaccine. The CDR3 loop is CSAPGMNTEARAFF. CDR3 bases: TGCAGTGCTCCAGGGATGAACACTGAAGCTCGGGCTTTCTTT.